Included here is one TCR beta chain sequence, with context. Its antigen is still unknown. The data belong to a study of cytotoxic CD8 clonotypes in ibrutinib-treated CLL. Across the study: With a range of 6 to 36, the median treatment time before response samples were taken was 12 to 13 months. Overall study findings and caveats: The times at which samples were taken varied between sustained-remission and progressing patients.

Only in-frame clones appear in the TCRdb table, and some are missing; sequencing was by immunoSEQ multiplex PCR. Of 150,000 to 200,000 clones in the sample, 72% were seen once. The germline V gene encodes CDR1 ENHRY and CDR2 SYGVKD. CDR3 size: 13 residues. V lost 2 bases and J 6 bases, leaving 7 bases between the germline ends. The sample in question was PBMCs, obtained after 24 months of ibrutinib treatment. The receptor comes from a human donor with chronic lymphocytic leukemia. V gene TRBV10-3 combines with J gene TRBJ2-2; no clear D gene. The CDR3 spells CAISEGSAGELFF. The CDR3 region has the DNA TGTGCCATCAGTGAGGGGTCTGCCGGGGAGCTGTTTTTT.